The clone carrying this TCR beta chain was detected only a few times. The V end lost 6 bases, the J end lost 0 bases, and 17 bases lay between the germline ends. Germline lookup yields CDR1 MNHEY and CDR2 SMNVEV (reference sequence). The CDR3 is 16 residues long. TCRdb reprocessed the RT-PCR reads via MiXCR and lists one record per CDR3 protein. The repertoire holds more than 550,000 distinct CDR3 sequences, more than 13% seen once, with roughly 3.6% in the top ten. The V and J genes are TRBV27 and TRBJ1-1; D may be TRBD1 (5 bases). Material for sequencing was memory CD4+ T cells from blood. The sequence was collected from a female donor in good health, serving as a healthy control. The chain's CDR3 is CASSHIRGGMNTEAFF. CDR3 nucleotides: TGTGCCAGCAGCCATATACGTGGGGGAATGAACACTGAAGCTTTCTTT.